What follows are 17 T cell receptor beta chains derived from one specimen sequenced in a study of blood T cell repertoires in COVID-19. TCRdb keeps only in-frame clones here, not all; method: immunoSEQ multiplex PCR. Here the sample spans around 340,000 clones, about 86% being singletons. What was sequenced was peripheral blood. The receptors shown here come from a man in his thirties or forties with active or convalescent COVID-19.

This chain links TRBV7-3 with TRBJ2-1, with TRBD2 matching 7 bases. V was clipped by 5 bases and J by 9 bases; unmatched bases: 16. This CDR3 is built from 16 residues. The V gene's germline CDR1 is SGHTA and CDR2 FQGTGA. The chain's CDR3 is CASSPKSGVFRSEQFF. Here the CDR3 DNA reads TGTGCCAGCAGCCCGAAAAGCGGGGTCTTCCGATCTGAGCAGTTCTTC.

The table lists this clone with a few counts. This chain links TRBV11-3 with TRBJ2-5; TRBD2 matches 10 bases. Germline V gene data show CDR1 as SGHNT and CDR2 as YENEEA. V trimming: 7 bases; J trimming: 0 bases; junction bases outside the gene matches: 5. This CDR3 contains 15 residues. As DNA, the CDR3 is TGTGCCAGCACCCCGGGACTAGCGCACCAAGAGACCCAGTACTTC. Translation: CASTPGLAHQETQYF.

This clone was observed a few times. The chain employs TRBV4-2 and TRBJ1-1; D not certain. CDR1 is LGHNA, CDR2 YNFKEQ, per germline. The CDR3 totals 11 residues. Trimming cost V 3 bases and J 8 bases, with 7 bases left between them. The CDR3 protein is CASSHGEEAFF. DNA of the CDR3: TGTGCCAGCAGCCACGGGGAAGAAGCTTTCTTT.

This rearrangement joins TRBV19 to TRBJ2-2; D perhaps matches TRBD2 (5 bases). V was cut by 10 bases and J by 3 bases, with 15 bases left in between. The CDR3 consists of 14 residues. Germline lookup yields CDR1 LNHDA and CDR2 SQIVND (reference sequence). This CDR3 reads CATNPAEYTGELFF. In nucleotides, the CDR3 is TGTGCCACCAACCCAGCGGAGTACACCGGGGAGCTGTTTTTT. The complete variable domain, with remaining parts taken from reference TRBV19 and TRBJ2-2, reads DGGITQSPKYLFRKEGQNVTLSCEQNLNHDAMYWYRQDPGQGLRLIYYSQIVNDFQKGDIAEGYSVSREKKESFPLTVTSAQKNPTAFYLCATNPAEYTGELFFGEGSRLTVL.

On this clone itself: This sample also contains other DNA sequences that code for the same CDR3. The rearrangement uses TRBV30 and TRBJ1-1; tentative D call: TRBD1 (6 bases). The CDR3 spans 13 residues. Germline CDR1 reads GTSNPN; CDR2 reads SVGIG (reference sequence). Trimming stripped 0 bases from V and 3 bases from J, with 8 bases between. CDR3 loop: CAWSVQGYTEAFF. The CDR3 DNA reads as TGTGCCTGGAGTGTACAGGGTTACACTGAAGCTTTCTTT.

The gene calls are TRBV2 and TRBJ1-6; tentative D call: TRBD1 (6 bases). The germline CDR1 and CDR2 sequences are SNHLY and FYNNEI. There are 16 residues in the CDR3. V dropped 2 bases and J dropped 6 bases, with 14 bases sitting between them. The DNA for the CDR3 is TGTGCCAGCAGTGAACAAGGCAGGGGTGGTAATTCACCCCTCCACTTT. As protein: CASSEQGRGGNSPLHF.

J is TRBJ2-3 and V is TRBV12-5; D is possibly TRBD1 (5 bases). CDR3 length: 14 residues. V shed 9 bases and J shed 2 bases, with 15 bases lying between them. Germline V lookup: CDR1 LGHNT, CDR2 FRNRAP. CDR3 region: CASTATVNTDTQYF. The CDR3 DNA is TGTGCTAGCACAGCGACAGTCAACACAGATACGCAGTATTTT. The whole variable domain, remainder taken from reference TRBV12-5 and TRBJ2-3, is DARVTQTPRHKVTEMGQEVTMRCQPILGHNTVFWYRQTMMQGLELLAYFRNRAPLDDSGMPKDRFSAEMPDATLATLKIQPSEPRDSAVYFCASTATVNTDTQYFGPGTRLTVL.

Notes on this clone: Other nucleotide sequences in the sample specify the same CDR3. The chain is built from TRBV10-3 and TRBJ1-1; tentative D call: TRBD1 (5 bases). Germline assignment: CDR1 ENHRY and CDR2 SYGVKD. The CDR3 runs 13 residues. V lost 6 bases, J lost 1 base, and 9 bases lay in between. CDR3 nucleotides: TGTGCCATCAGGGTCACAGGGAACACTGAAGCTTTCTTT. Translated, it gives CAIRVTGNTEAFF.

V is TRBV19 and J is TRBJ2-5; 9 bases are shared with TRBD1. Trimming removed 6 bases from V and 1 base from J; junction bases left unmatched: 12. The CDR3 spans 17 residues. Germline V gives CDR1 LNHDA, CDR2 SQIVND (reference sequence). The CDR3 loop is CASSTRGTGLPQETQYF. In nucleotides, the CDR3 is TGTGCCAGTAGCACTCGGGGGACAGGGCTACCCCAAGAGACCCAGTACTTC.

With regard to this clone: One end of the junction is discordant with germline, which a read error may explain. This rearrangement joins TRBV24-1 to TRBJ1-1; a possible D gene is TRBD1 (5 bases). The CDR3 contains 14 residues. Germline CDR1 is KGHDR and CDR2 is SFDVKD. The CDR3 bases are TGTGCCACCAGTGATTGGGGGGAGAACCCTGAAGCTTTCTTT. Protein sequence: CATSDWGENPEAFF.

This chain connects TRBV4-3 to TRBJ1-2; tentatively, D is TRBD1 (5 bases). The germline V and J ends were trimmed by 3 bases and 2 bases, with 7 bases remaining between them. Germline loops: CDR1 LGHNA, CDR2 YSLEER. CDR3 size: 13 residues. This chain's CDR3 is CASSHGGNYGYTF. For the CDR3, the DNA is TGCGCCAGCAGCCACGGGGGGAACTATGGCTACACCTTC.

The chain employs TRBV19 and TRBJ1-1; 7 bases fit TRBD1. This CDR3 has 14 residues. Trimming took 6 bases from V and 2 from J; bases not matched to a gene: 6. The germline V gene has CDR1 LNHDA and CDR2 SQIVND (reference sequence). Here the CDR3 reads CASSRDRLNTEAFF. CDR3 sequence (DNA): TGTGCCAGTAGCCGGGACAGACTAAACACTGAAGCTTTCTTT.

This chain joins TRBV9 and TRBJ2-1; 8 bases line up with TRBD2. CDR1 is SGDLS, CDR2 YYNGEE, per germline. Losses at the gene ends were 4 bases for V and 7 bases for J; bases not matched to a gene: 10. The CDR3 runs to 15 residues. The CDR3 DNA follows: TGTGCCAGCAGCCCCGGGGGGGGGCGAGGAAATGAGCAGTTCTTC. Encoded protein: CASSPGGGRGNEQFF. Full variable domain (remainder filled in from reference TRBV9 and TRBJ2-1): DSGVTQTPKHLITATGQRVTLRCSPRSGDLSVYWYQQSLDQGLQFLIQYYNGEERAKGNILERFSAQQFPDLHSELNLSSLELGDSALYFCASSPGGGRGNEQFFGPGTRLTVL.

The chain uses TRBV13 and TRBJ1-3; 7 nucleotides match TRBD1. The CDR3 covers 14 residues. Losses at the gene ends were 5 bases for V and 2 bases for J; bases not matched to a gene: 3. The germline V gene encodes CDR1 PRHDT and CDR2 FYEKMQ (reference sequence). CDR3 protein: CASSPGTAGNTIYF. CDR3 coding DNA: TGTGCCAGCAGCCCCGGGACAGCTGGAAACACCATATATTTT.

The rearrangement links TRBV7-2 to TRBJ1-1; TRBD1 is a possible D gene (5 bases). Trimming cost V 5 bases and J 4 bases, with 17 bases left between them. The CDR3 consists of 15 residues. CDR1 is SGHTA and CDR2 is FQGNSA in the germline V gene. CDR3 bases: TGTGCCAGCAGCAGTGGGGCCGGCGGGAGCACTGAAGCTTTCTTT. This sequence encodes CASSSGAGGSTEAFF.

The chain has TRBV27 and TRBJ2-1; D is unresolved. Trimming removed 11 bases at V and 0 bases at J, with 5 bases between. The CDR3 runs to 11 residues. Per the germline V gene, CDR1 is MNHEY and CDR2 is SMNVEV (reference sequence). The CDR3 DNA sequence: TGTGCCTCCGGCTCCTACAATGAGCAGTTCTTC. It translates to CASGSYNEQFF.

In DNA, the CDR3 is TGTGCCAGCAGTTTATTTTGGGGACTAGCGGGAGAAGAGACCCAGTACTTC. Amino acid sequence: CASSLFWGLAGEETQYF. The chain employs TRBV27 and TRBJ2-5, with 14 bases matching TRBD2. Germline CDR1 and CDR2: MNHEY and SMNVEV (reference sequence). The ends lost 1 base at V and 3 bases at J; junction bases unmatched: 4. The CDR3 is 17 amino acids.